This T cell receptor beta chain was identified during a study of blood T cell repertoires in COVID-19 (dated by TCRdb to about 2020). Describing the broader study: Collaborator samples came from the United States, Italy and Spain and covered acute and convalescent phases of COVID-19. The prospective study material was composed of cDNA or gDNA derived from T cells, B-cell-depleted T cells, or PBMCs. Deeply sampled blood TCRbeta repertoires from subjects exposed to, actively infected with, or recovered from COVID-19 were included in the dataset. A freely available public database, intended as a resource for researchers studying the immune response to SARS-CoV-2, is where the repertoires were released. The samples were drawn from two sources: the first 160 participants of the ongoing ImmuneRACE study, and 1,000 to 1,500 subjects contributed by 6 global collaborators. The sample metadata nearly always contained a de-identified subject ID, COVID-19 status, age in years and sex. Where available, HLA class I and class II types were obtained from metadata supplied by the sample provider rather than from assay-based typing. Paper-wide results and their limitations: The amount of clinical and demographic metadata varied by source and participant and was provided uncurated.

The CDR3 starts with the cysteine, ends with the phenylalanine, and has 15 residues. Only CDR3 DNA is held: 45 bases, read in frame from base 1. A distance of 12 bases separates the germline ends of V and J, which lose 1 base and 3 bases respectively. As encoded in the germline V gene, CDR1 is LGHNA while CDR2 is YSLEER. Collaborating institutions collected whole blood in K2EDTA tubes following their own protocols. For TCRbeta analysis, collaborators shipped samples in one of three forms: frozen whole blood, isolated PBMCs, or DNA extracted from either of those sample types. TCRbeta CDR3 regions were amplified from genomic DNA using the immunoSEQ Assay, a bias-controlled multiplex PCR. Per the original workflow: The number of nucleated cells in each sample was estimated by amplification of reference gene primers within the assay. To quantify the absolute abundance of each unique TCRbeta CDR3 rearrangement, sequence reads were collapsed and filtered. For each sample, productive Simpson clonality was calculated as the square root of Simpson's diversity index across productive rearrangements. In TCRdb, the immuneACCESS table is reduced to in-frame sequences with V and J assigned. These tables do not hold every clone; where another copy was compared, an unresolved V gene accounts for under half, and the others remain unexplained. V and J calls and clone size come straight from that table; D and trimming were deduced from the DNA. This sample has around 58,000 clones in its table, and over 80% of those were observed once. Jointly, the top ten make up about 5.8% of the sample.

For this clone: Its specific antigen is unknown. No much larger clone exists at a distance of one base, and base qualities are not known.

The source material was peripheral blood. The chain links TRBV4-3 with TRBJ1-1; the D gene is unclear. The TCR sequence derives from a human donor in a cohort sampled during active COVID-19. The sequenced DNA is TGCGCCAGCAGCCAAGGGGTGGGGAGGGACACTGAAGCTTTCTTT. This codes for CASSQGVGRDTEAFF.